This entry lists 12 T cell receptor beta chains sequenced from one sample in a study of blood T cell repertoires in COVID-19. The method was immunoSEQ multiplex PCR; TCRdb's version includes in-frame clones alone and lacks a portion of them. This sample carries 200,000 or so clones, roughly nine tenths of them seen once, and the ten largest clones take roughly 2.4%. The sequenced sample consisted of peripheral blood. The receptors derive from a woman aged 45-65 years with acute or convalescent COVID-19.

The chain joins TRBV2 to TRBJ2-3, with 8 nucleotides matching TRBD1. CDR3 length: 16 amino acids. Trimming removed 4 bases from V and 2 bases from J; junction bases left unmatched: 8. The germline V gene has CDR1 SNHLY and CDR2 FYNNEI. The CDR3 coding sequence is TGTGCCAGCAGTGCGGGGCAGGGGGCCTACACAGATACGCAGTATTTT. Translation gives CASSAGQGAYTDTQYF.

The chain couples TRBV7-2 to TRBJ1-5; 8 bases align to TRBD1. V trimming: 5 bases; J trimming: 7 bases; junction bases outside the gene matches: 10. Germline assignment: CDR1 SGHTA and CDR2 FQGNSA. This CDR3 is 15 amino acids long. The CDR3 DNA follows: TGTGCCAGCAGCCGTGCGCAGGGGGCAGGGCAGCCCCAGCATTTT. Translated, it gives CASSRAQGAGQPQHF.

The chain is built from TRBV7-2 and TRBJ1-6; 11 bases map to TRBD1. The CDR3 runs 15 residues. CDR1 and CDR2 (germline): SGHTA, FQGNSA. Trimming took 4 bases from V and 9 from J; bases not matched to a gene: 5. The CDR3 DNA sequence: TGTGCCAGCAGCTGGGGACAGGGGGATAGTTCACCCCTCCACTTT. Residues: CASSWGQGDSSPLHF. Full variable domain (outside the CDR3, taken from reference TRBV7-2 and TRBJ1-6): GAGVSQSPSNKVTEKGKDVELRCDPISGHTALYWYRQSLGQGLEFLIYFQGNSAPDKSGLPSDRFSAERTGGSVSTLTIQRTQQEDSAVYLCASSWGQGDSSPLHFGNGTRLTVT.

This rearrangement joins TRBV29-1 to TRBJ1-2; 9 positions agree with TRBD1. The CDR3 loop spans 13 amino acids. The V gene end was trimmed by 7 bases and the J gene end by 3 bases; junction bases not matched to a gene: 6. CDR1 and CDR2 (germline): SQVTM, ANQGSEA. CDR3 nucleotides: TGCAGCGCCGGGACAGGGATTGACTATGGCTACACCTTC. Its translation: CSAGTGIDYGYTF.

J is TRBJ2-5 and V is TRBV5-1; 12 bases line up with TRBD2. The CDR3 is made up of 15 amino acids. Losses at the gene ends were 0 bases for V and 5 bases for J; bases not matched to a gene: 2. The germline CDR1 and CDR2 sequences are SGHRS and YFSETQ. This CDR3 reads CASSLALAGGETQYF. CDR3 sequence (DNA): TGCGCCAGCAGCTTGGCACTAGCGGGGGGCGAGACCCAGTACTTC.

This chain links TRBV7-8 with TRBJ1-6; D is unclear. From germline, CDR1 is SGHVS and CDR2 FQNEAQ. With 4 bases removed from V and 7 bases from J, the gap between germline ends came to 17 bases. This CDR3 spans 16 amino acids. The CDR3 loop is CASSSVAGSRNSPLHF. CDR3 DNA: TGTGCCAGCAGCTCAGTAGCCGGGTCACGGAATTCACCCCTCCACTTT. Using reference TRBV7-8 and TRBJ1-6 for the parts outside the CDR3, the full variable domain is GAGVSQSPRYKVAKRGQDVALRCDPISGHVSLFWYQQALGQGPEFLTYFQNEAQLDKSGLPSDRFFAERPEGSVSTLKIQRTQQEDSAVYLCASSSVAGSRNSPLHFGNGTRLTVT.

J is TRBJ2-7 and V is TRBV13, with TRBD2 matching 14 bases. Germline trimming cut 5 bases from V and 3 bases from J; bases unmatched to any gene: 3. Germline V gives CDR1 PRHDT, CDR2 FYEKMQ (reference sequence). The CDR3 extends over 15 amino acids. The CDR3: CASSPGTSGSYEQYF. In DNA form, the CDR3 reads TGTGCCAGCAGCCCAGGGACTAGCGGGAGCTACGAGCAGTACTTC.

The chain has TRBV19 and TRBJ1-3; a possible D gene is TRBD1 (5 bases). The CDR3 sequence is 15 residues long. In germline, CDR1 is LNHDA, CDR2 SQIVND (reference sequence). Trimming pared 5 bases from V and 0 bases from J, leaving 11 bases between. The CDR3 bases are TGTGCCAGTAGTCGGGGGTTTCTCTCTGGAAACACCATATATTTT. Translation: CASSRGFLSGNTIYF. Filled out from reference TRBV19 and TRBJ1-3, the complete variable domain reads DGGITQSPKYLFRKEGQNVTLSCEQNLNHDAMYWYRQDPGQGLRLIYYSQIVNDFQKGDIAEGYSVSREKKESFPLTVTSAQKNPTAFYLCASSRGFLSGNTIYFGEGSWLTVV.

V is TRBV5-6 and J is TRBJ2-7; D ambiguous. Germline values: CDR1 SGHDT, CDR2 YYEEEE. There are 12 residues in the CDR3. V was cut by 4 bases and J by 2 bases, with 7 bases left in between. CDR3: CASSQATYEQYF. The CDR3 region has the DNA TGTGCCAGCAGCCAGGCTACCTACGAGCAGTACTTC.

V gene TRBV7-9 combines with J gene TRBJ1-1; D is perhaps TRBD1 (5 bases). The V end was cut by 2 bases, the J end by 4 bases, with 14 bases between. Germline V lookup: CDR1 SEHNR, CDR2 FQNEAQ (reference sequence). The CDR3 runs 15 residues. CDR3 DNA sequence: TGTGCCAGCAGCTTATATATAGGGGCGCGCACTGAAGCTTTCTTT. Its translation is CASSLYIGARTEAFF. Combining the CDR3 with reference TRBV7-9 and TRBJ1-1 gives the whole variable domain DTGVSQNPRHKITKRGQNVTFRCDPISEHNRLYWYRQTLGQGPEFLTYFQNEAQLEKSRLLSDRFSAERPKGSFSTLEIQRTEQGDSAMYLCASSLYIGARTEAFFGQGTRLTVV.

This clone was detected a few times. The chain recombines TRBV7-9 with TRBJ2-7, with D maybe TRBD1 (8 bases). V lost 6 bases and J lost 12, with 27 bases in between. The germline CDR1 and CDR2 sequences are SEHNR and FQNEAQ (reference sequence). This CDR3 contains 15 residues. Written as DNA, the CDR3 is TGTGCCAGCAGGCGGACAGGGACCGAGACTAGCACTCTGTACTTC. Its protein is CASRRTGTETSTLYF.

The sample holds one count of this clone. The rearrangement links TRBV29-1 to TRBJ1-1; the D is unclear. This CDR3 comprises 13 residues. The germline gives CDR1 SQVTM, CDR2 ANQGSEA. The germline V and J ends were trimmed by 2 bases and 0 bases, with 7 bases remaining between them. The CDR3 region is CSVEYKLNTEAFF. CDR3 DNA sequence: TGCAGCGTTGAATATAAGCTGAACACTGAAGCTTTCTTT.